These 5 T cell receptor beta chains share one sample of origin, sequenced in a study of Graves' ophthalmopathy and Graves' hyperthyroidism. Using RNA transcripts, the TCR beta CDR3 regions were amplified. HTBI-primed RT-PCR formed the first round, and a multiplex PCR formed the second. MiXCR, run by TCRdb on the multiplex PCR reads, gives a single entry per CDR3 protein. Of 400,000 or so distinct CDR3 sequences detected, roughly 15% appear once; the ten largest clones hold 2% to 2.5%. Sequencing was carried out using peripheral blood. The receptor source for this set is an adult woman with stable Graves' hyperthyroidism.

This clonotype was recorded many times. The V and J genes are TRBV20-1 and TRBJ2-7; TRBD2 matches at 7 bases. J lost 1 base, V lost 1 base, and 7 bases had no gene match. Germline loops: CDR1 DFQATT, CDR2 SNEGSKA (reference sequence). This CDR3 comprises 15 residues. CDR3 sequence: CSARVWREFSYEQYF. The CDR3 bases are TGCAGTGCTAGAGTTTGGCGGGAGTTTTCCTACGAGCAGTACTTC.

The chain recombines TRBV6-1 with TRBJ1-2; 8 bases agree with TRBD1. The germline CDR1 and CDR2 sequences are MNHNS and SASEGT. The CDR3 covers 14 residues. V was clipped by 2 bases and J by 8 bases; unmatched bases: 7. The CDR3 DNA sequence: TGTGCCAGCAGTGAAAGGGCCAGGGGGCGAGGCTACACCTTC. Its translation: CASSERARGRGYTF.

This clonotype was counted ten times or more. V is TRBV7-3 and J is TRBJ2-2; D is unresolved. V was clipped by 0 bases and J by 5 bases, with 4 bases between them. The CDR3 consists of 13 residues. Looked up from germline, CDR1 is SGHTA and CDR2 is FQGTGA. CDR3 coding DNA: TGTGCCAGCAGCTTAACTACGACCGGGGAGCTGTTTTTT. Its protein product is CASSLTTTGELFF.

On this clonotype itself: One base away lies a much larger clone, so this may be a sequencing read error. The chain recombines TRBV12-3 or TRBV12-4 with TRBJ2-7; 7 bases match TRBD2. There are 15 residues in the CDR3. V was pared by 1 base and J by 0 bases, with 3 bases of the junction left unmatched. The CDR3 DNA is TGTGCCAGCAGTTTAGGCGGGAGAGGCTCCTACGAGCAGTACTTC. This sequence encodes CASSLGGRGSYEQYF.

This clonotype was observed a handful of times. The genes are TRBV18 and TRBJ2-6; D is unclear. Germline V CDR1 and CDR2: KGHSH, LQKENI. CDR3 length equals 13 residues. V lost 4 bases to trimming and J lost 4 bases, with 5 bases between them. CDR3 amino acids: CASSRGGANVLTF. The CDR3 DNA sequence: TGTGCCAGCTCACGCGGCGGGGCCAACGTCCTGACTTTC.